This entry lists 2 T cell receptor beta chains sequenced from one sample in a study of blood T cell repertoires in COVID-19. This table comes from immunoSEQ multiplex PCR, and its TCRdb copy is limited to in-frame clones, with some not included. The data show tens of thousands of clones, around 83% seen once. Sample: peripheral blood. Receptors originate from a man aged 50-60 years with active COVID-19.

This clone came up once. The J gene is TRBJ2-1, the V gene TRBV18; TRBD2 agrees at 9 bases. The CDR3 is 18 amino acids. Trimming removed 3 bases from V and 0 bases from J; junction bases left unmatched: 9. The germline V gene has CDR1 KGHSH and CDR2 LQKENI. The CDR3 DNA reads as TGTGCCAGCTCACCCCGGACTAGCGCTATGAGCTCCTACAATGAGCAGTTCTTC. This translates into CASSPRTSAMSSYNEQFF.

The chain carries TRBV24-1 and TRBJ2-5, with TRBD1 as a possible D gene (6 bases). The CDR3 covers 16 residues. The V end was cut by 2 bases, the J end by 1 base, with 13 bases between. The germline CDR1 and CDR2 sequences are KGHDR and SFDVKD. CDR3 coding DNA: TGTGCCACCAGTGATTCTACTCGGGACACCCAAGAGACCCAGTACTTC. Translated, it gives CATSDSTRDTQETQYF.